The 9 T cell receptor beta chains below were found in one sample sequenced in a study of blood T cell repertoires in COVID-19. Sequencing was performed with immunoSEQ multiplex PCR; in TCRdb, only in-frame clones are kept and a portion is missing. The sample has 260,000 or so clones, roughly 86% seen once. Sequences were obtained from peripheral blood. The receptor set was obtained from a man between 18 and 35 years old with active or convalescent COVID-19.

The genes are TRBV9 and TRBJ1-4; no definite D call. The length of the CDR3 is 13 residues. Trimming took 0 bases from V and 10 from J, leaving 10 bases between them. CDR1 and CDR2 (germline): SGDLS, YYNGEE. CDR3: CASSVEEEGKLFF. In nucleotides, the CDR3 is TGTGCCAGCAGCGTAGAGGAGGAAGGAAAACTGTTTTTT.

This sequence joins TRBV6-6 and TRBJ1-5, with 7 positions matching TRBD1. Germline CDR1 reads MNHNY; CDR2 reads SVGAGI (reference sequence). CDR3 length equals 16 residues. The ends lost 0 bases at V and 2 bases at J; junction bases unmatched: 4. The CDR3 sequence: CASSYSLGGGNQPQHF. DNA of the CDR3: TGTGCCAGCAGTTACTCCCTAGGGGGCGGCAATCAGCCCCAGCATTTT.

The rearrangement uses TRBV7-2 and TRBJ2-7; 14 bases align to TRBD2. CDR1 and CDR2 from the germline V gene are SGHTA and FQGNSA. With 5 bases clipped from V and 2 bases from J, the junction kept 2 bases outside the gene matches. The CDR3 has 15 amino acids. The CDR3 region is CASSPGLAGAYEQYF. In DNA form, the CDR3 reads TGTGCCAGCAGCCCGGGACTAGCGGGGGCCTACGAGCAGTACTTC. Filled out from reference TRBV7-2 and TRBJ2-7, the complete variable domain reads GAGVSQSPSNKVTEKGKDVELRCDPISGHTALYWYRQSLGQGLEFLIYFQGNSAPDKSGLPSDRFSAERTGGSVSTLTIQRTQQEDSAVYLCASSPGLAGAYEQYFGPGTRLTVT.

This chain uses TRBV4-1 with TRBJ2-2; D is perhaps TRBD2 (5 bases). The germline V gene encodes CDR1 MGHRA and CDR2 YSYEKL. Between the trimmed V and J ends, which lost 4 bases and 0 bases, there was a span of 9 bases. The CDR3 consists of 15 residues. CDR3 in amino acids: CASSPGGSNTGELFF. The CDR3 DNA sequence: TGCGCCAGCAGCCCCGGCGGGTCGAACACCGGGGAGCTGTTTTTT.

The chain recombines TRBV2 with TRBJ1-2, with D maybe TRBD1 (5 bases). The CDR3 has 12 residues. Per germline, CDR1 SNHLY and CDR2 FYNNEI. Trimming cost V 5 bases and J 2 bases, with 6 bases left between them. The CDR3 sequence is CASSQGNYGYTF. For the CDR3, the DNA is TGTGCCAGCAGTCAGGGAAACTATGGCTACACCTTC.

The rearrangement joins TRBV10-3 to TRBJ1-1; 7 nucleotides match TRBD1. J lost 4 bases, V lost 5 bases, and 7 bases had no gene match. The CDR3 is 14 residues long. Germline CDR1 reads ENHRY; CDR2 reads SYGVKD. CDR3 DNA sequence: TGTGCCATCAGTCTCGACAGGGTGGGCACTGAAGCTTTCTTT. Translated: CAISLDRVGTEAFF.

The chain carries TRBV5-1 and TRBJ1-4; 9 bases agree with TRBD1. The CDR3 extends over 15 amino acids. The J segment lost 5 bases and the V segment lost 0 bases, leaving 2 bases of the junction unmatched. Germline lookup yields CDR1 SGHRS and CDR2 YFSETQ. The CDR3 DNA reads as TGCGCCAGCAGCTTGGTACAGGGGGCGAATGAAAAACTGTTTTTT. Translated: CASSLVQGANEKLFF.

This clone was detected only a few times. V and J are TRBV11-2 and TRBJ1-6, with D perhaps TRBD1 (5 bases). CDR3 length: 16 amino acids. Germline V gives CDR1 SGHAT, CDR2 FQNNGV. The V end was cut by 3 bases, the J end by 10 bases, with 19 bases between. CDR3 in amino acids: CASSLDYTGFKSPLHF. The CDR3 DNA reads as TGTGCCAGCAGCTTGGACTATACAGGTTTCAAATCACCCCTCCACTTT.

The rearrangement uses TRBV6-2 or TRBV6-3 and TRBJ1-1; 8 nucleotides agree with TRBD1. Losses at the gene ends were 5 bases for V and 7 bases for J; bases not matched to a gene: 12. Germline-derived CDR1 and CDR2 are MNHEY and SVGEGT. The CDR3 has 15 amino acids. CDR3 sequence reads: CASSRRDRGILEAFF. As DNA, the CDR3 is TGTGCCAGCAGTAGAAGAGACAGGGGTATACTTGAAGCTTTCTTT.